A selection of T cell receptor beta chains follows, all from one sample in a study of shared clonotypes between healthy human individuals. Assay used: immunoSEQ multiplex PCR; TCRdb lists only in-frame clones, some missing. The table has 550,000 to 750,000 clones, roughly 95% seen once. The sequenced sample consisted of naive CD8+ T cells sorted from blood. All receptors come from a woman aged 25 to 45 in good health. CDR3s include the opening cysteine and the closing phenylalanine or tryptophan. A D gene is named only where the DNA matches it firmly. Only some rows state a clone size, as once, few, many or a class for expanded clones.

CDR3 DNA: TGTGCCAGCAGCTTAGGGGGTCAGACCACTGAAGCTTTCTTT
CDR3 protein: CASSLGGQTTEAFF
clone size: -
D gene: -
J gene: TRBJ1-1
V gene: TRBV7-2

CDR3 DNA: TGTGCCAGCAGTTTATCCAGCAGGGAGCTGTTTTTT
CDR3 protein: CASSLSSRELFF
clone size: -
D gene: -
J gene: TRBJ2-2
V gene: TRBV28

CDR3 DNA: TGTGCCAGCAGCTTATGGGGGAATCAGCCCCAGCATTTT
CDR3 protein: CASSLWGNQPQHF
clone size: -
D gene: -
J gene: TRBJ1-5
V gene: TRBV11-2

CDR3 DNA: TGCGCCAGCAGCATCGGACGGGGACAGCCCCAGCATTTT
CDR3 protein: CASSIGRGQPQHF
clone size: -
D gene: -
J gene: TRBJ1-5
V gene: TRBV5-1

CDR3 DNA: TGTGCCAGTAGCCATAGCGGAGAGTACAATGAGCAGTTCTTC
CDR3 protein: CASSHSGEYNEQFF
clone size: -
D gene: -
J gene: TRBJ2-1
V gene: TRBV19

CDR3 DNA: TGTGCCAGCAGCCAAGATCTAGTGGGACAGACATACAATGAGCAGTTCTTC
CDR3 protein: CASSQDLVGQTYNEQFF
clone size: -
D gene: TRBD1
J gene: TRBJ2-1
V gene: TRBV4-2

CDR3 DNA: TGTGCCAGCAGCTCAATTACTAGCGGGGGCACAGATACGCAGTATTTT
CDR3 protein: CASSSITSGGTDTQYF
clone size: -
D gene: TRBD2
J gene: TRBJ2-3
V gene: TRBV5-4

CDR3 DNA: TGTGCCAGCAGTCCGCCGGCCCAAATTGGTCGGGAAAAACTGTTTTTT
CDR3 protein: CASSPPAQIGREKLFF
clone size: -
D gene: -
J gene: TRBJ1-4
V gene: TRBV28

CDR3 DNA: TGTGCCTGGCCGCCGTTCCTCAGAATCAGGTGCGACACTGAAGCTTTCTTT
CDR3 protein: CAWPPFLRIRCDTEAFF
clone size: -
D gene: -
J gene: TRBJ1-1
V gene: TRBV30

CDR3 DNA: TGTGCCAGCAGTTACTCAGAGGGGACTGAAGCTTTCTTT
CDR3 protein: CASSYSEGTEAFF
clone size: -
D gene: -
J gene: TRBJ1-1
V gene: TRBV6-5

CDR3 DNA: TGCGCCAGCAGCCCCGCCGGGACTAGTTTAGAGGATGAGCAGTTCTTC
CDR3 protein: CASSPAGTSLEDEQFF
clone size: -
D gene: TRBD2
J gene: TRBJ2-1
V gene: TRBV4-1

CDR3 DNA: TGTGCCAGCACCCCGAGACAGGGACATCAGCCCCAGCATTTT
CDR3 protein: CASTPRQGHQPQHF
clone size: -
D gene: TRBD1
J gene: TRBJ1-5
V gene: TRBV2

CDR3 DNA: TGTGCCAGCAGCAAGGACGGGTTGGAGACCCAGTACTTC
CDR3 protein: CASSKDGLETQYF
clone size: few
D gene: -
J gene: TRBJ2-5
V gene: TRBV9

CDR3 DNA: TGTGCCAGCAGCTTGAGGGAGGATACGCAGTATTTT
CDR3 protein: CASSLREDTQYF
clone size: -
D gene: -
J gene: TRBJ2-3
V gene: TRBV7-7

CDR3 DNA: TGCGCCAGCAGCTTGGGACTACAAAGGGGCAGGGGGCATATGAACACTGAAGCTTTCTTT
CDR3 protein: CASSLGLQRGRGHMNTEAFF
clone size: once
D gene: TRBD1
J gene: TRBJ1-1
V gene: TRBV5-1

CDR3 DNA: TGTGCCAGTAGTATTTATGAAAACACCGGGGAGCTGTTTTTT
CDR3 protein: CASSIYENTGELFF
clone size: -
D gene: -
J gene: TRBJ2-2
V gene: TRBV19

CDR3 DNA: TGCGCCAGCAGCCAAGATTGGGAACCCCTCCACTTT
CDR3 protein: CASSQDWEPLHF
clone size: -
D gene: -
J gene: TRBJ1-6
V gene: TRBV4-1

CDR3 DNA: TGTGCCAGTAGGGCGGGAGAGGGGGAGCAGTACTTC
CDR3 protein: CASRAGEGEQYF
clone size: -
D gene: -
J gene: TRBJ2-5
V gene: TRBV19

CDR3 DNA: TGTGCCAGCAGTCCTCCAGGCGGGACCACCCTCGAGCAGTACTTC
CDR3 protein: CASSPPGGTTLEQYF
clone size: -
D gene: -
J gene: TRBJ2-7
V gene: TRBV27

CDR3 DNA: TGTGCCAGCAGTGACAACCCAGACAGCTCCTACAATGAGCAGTTCTTC
CDR3 protein: CASSDNPDSSYNEQFF
clone size: -
D gene: -
J gene: TRBJ2-1
V gene: TRBV6-4

CDR3 DNA: TGTGCCAGCAGCTCCAGCCGGGAGACCCTCAATCAGCCCCAGCATTTT
CDR3 protein: CASSSSRETLNQPQHF
clone size: -
D gene: -
J gene: TRBJ1-5
V gene: TRBV28

CDR3 DNA: TGTGCCAGCAGCTTGGGGGGTACAGGACTCCCTTTTCTCTATGGCTACACCTTC
CDR3 protein: CASSLGGTGLPFLYGYTF
clone size: -
D gene: -
J gene: TRBJ1-2
V gene: TRBV5-4

CDR3 DNA: TGTGCCAGCAGTCCGCAGGGGAACACTGAAGCTTTCTTT
CDR3 protein: CASSPQGNTEAFF
clone size: -
D gene: -
J gene: TRBJ1-1
V gene: TRBV6-5

CDR3 DNA: TGTGCCAGCAGTTTATCCCTCGGGCCCCTAGCGCCGGGAAGCCAGTACTTC
CDR3 protein: CASSLSLGPLAPGSQYF
clone size: -
D gene: -
J gene: TRBJ2-5
V gene: TRBV28

CDR3 DNA: TGTGCCAGCAGCTTACGCGTCGGTTACAATGAGCAGTTCTTC
CDR3 protein: CASSLRVGYNEQFF
clone size: -
D gene: -
J gene: TRBJ2-1
V gene: TRBV7-9

CDR3 DNA: TGTGCCAGCAGTAGCGGGTCCTACAATGAGCAGTTCTTC
CDR3 protein: CASSSGSYNEQFF
clone size: -
D gene: -
J gene: TRBJ2-1
V gene: TRBV25-1

CDR3 DNA: TGCGCCAGCAGCCAAGCAACATACAGGGGAGATGAGGCTTTCTTT
CDR3 protein: CASSQATYRGDEAFF
clone size: -
D gene: TRBD1
J gene: TRBJ1-1
V gene: TRBV4-1

CDR3 DNA: TGTGCCAGCAGCACCGGGAAGAGCTCCTACGAGCAGTACTTC
CDR3 protein: CASSTGKSSYEQYF
clone size: once
D gene: -
J gene: TRBJ2-7
V gene: TRBV7-6